This TCR beta chain is drawn from a study of CD8+ T cells in alopecia areata. Study findings and constraints: Scalp repertoires also include resident alphabeta T cells from normal skin.

Deletions cut 2 bases from V and 7 bases from J, with 15 bases between. In germline, CDR1 is MNHEY, CDR2 SVGAGI. This CDR3 contains 15 residues. The authors extracted RNA and reverse transcribed it into cDNA as the sequencing template. Only in-frame clones appear in the TCRdb table, and some are missing; sequencing was by immunoSEQ multiplex PCR. Of 150,000 or so clones in the sample, about 90% are singletons; the top ten hold approximately 16%. Individuals with alopecia areata gave both lesional scalp punch biopsies and peripheral blood for collection. A note on this clone: The antigen remains unidentified.

The V and J genes are TRBV6-5 and TRBJ2-1; D tentatively reads TRBD1 or TRBD2 (5 bases each). Here the sequenced sample was CD8+ T cells sorted from blood, taken at week 0. The sequence was collected from a human donor with alopecia areata. The CDR3 DNA reads TGTGCCAGCAGTTACGGGGCTGGATGGAGGAATGAGCAGTTCTTC. Its translation is CASSYGAGWRNEQFF.